Sequencing of this TCR beta chain was carried out in a study of blood T cell repertoires in COVID-19. Study-wide context: PBMCs, B-cell-depleted T cells, or T cells provided the cDNA or gDNA that made up the material.

Authors' data handling: Amplification from reference gene primers served as the basis for estimated nucleated cell counts. Here immunoSEQ multiplex PCR was the method, and the copy in TCRdb shows in-frame clones only, minus some. The V and J calls and clone size are taken from that table; D and trimming were inferred from the DNA. The sample contains approximately 500,000 clones, 70% to 90% of which appear only once. The sequence derives from a human donor in a cohort sampled during active COVID-19. The specimen was peripheral blood.

Here the CDR3 DNA reads TGTGCCAGCAGCGCGCTCGTTCGACATGGAAACACCATATATTTT. Residues: CASSALVRHGNTIYF. The J gene is TRBJ1-3, the V gene TRBV5-6, with no clear D. V dropped 4 bases and J dropped 3 bases, with 14 bases sitting between them. The CDR3 is 15 amino acids. Germline values: CDR1 SGHDT, CDR2 YYEEEE.